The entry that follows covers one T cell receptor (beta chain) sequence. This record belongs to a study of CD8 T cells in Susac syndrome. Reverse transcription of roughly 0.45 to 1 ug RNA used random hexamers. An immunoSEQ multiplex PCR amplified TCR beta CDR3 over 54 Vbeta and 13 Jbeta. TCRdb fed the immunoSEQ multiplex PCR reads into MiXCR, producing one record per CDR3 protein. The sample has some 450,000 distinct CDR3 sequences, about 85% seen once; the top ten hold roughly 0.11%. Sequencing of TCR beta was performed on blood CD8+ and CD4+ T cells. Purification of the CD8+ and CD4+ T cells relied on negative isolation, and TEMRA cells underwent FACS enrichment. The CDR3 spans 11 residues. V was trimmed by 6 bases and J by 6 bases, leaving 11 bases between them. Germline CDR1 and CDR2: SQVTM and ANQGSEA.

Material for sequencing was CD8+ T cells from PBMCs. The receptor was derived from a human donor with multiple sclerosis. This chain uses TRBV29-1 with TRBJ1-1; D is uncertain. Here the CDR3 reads CSVLEGSEAFF. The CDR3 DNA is TGCAGCGTGCTGGAGGGTTCTGAAGCTTTCTTT.